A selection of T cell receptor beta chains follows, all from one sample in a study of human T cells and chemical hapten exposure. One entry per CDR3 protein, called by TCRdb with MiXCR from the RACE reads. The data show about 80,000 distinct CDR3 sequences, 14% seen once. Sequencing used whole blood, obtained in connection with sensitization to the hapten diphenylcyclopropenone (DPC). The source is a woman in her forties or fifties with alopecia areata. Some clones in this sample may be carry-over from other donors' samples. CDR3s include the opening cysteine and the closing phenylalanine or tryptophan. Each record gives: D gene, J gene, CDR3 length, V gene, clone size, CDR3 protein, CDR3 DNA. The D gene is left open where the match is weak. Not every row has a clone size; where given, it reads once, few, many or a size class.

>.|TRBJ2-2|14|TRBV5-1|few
CASSLALNTGELFF
TGCGCCAGCAGCTTGGCCCTTAACACCGGGGAGCTGTTTTTT
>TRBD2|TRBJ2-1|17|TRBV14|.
CASSQVGGRDSYNEQFF
TGTGCCAGCAGCCAAGTCGGAGGGAGGGACTCCTACAATGAGCAGTTCTTC
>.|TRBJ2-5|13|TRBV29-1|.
CSVWRASGETQYF
TGCAGCGTTTGGCGAGCGTCAGGGGAGACCCAGTACTTC
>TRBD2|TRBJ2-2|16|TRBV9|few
CASSVQTSGNTGELFF
TGTGCCAGCAGCGTCCAGACTAGCGGGAACACCGGGGAGCTGTTTTTT
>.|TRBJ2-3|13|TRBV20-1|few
CSATATTTDTQYF
TGCAGTGCTACCGCGACTACCACAGATACGCAGTATTTT
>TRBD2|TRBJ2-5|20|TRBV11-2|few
CASSLDPNKPGTSGQETQYF
TGTGCCAGCAGCTTAGATCCGAACAAACCCGGGACTAGCGGCCAAGAGACCCAGTACTTC
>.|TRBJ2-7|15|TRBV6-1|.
CASSDTAGISYEQYF
TGTGCCAGCAGTGACACGGCAGGCATCTCCTACGAGCAGTACTTC
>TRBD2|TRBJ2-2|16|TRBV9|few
CASSASTSGSTGELFF
TGTGCCAGCAGCGCGTCGACTAGCGGGTCCACCGGGGAGCTGTTTTTT
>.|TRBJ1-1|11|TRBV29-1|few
CSVGLGTEAFF
TGCAGCGTTGGCCTGGGCACTGAAGCTTTCTTT
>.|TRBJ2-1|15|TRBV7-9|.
CASSFVGSSYNEQFF
TGTGCCAGCAGCTTTGTCGGTAGCTCCTACAATGAGCAGTTCTTC
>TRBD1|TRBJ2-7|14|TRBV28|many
CASSLTGGADEQYF
TGTGCCAGCAGTTTGACAGGGGGCGCGGATGAGCAGTACTTC
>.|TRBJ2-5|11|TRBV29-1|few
CSAGHQETQYF
TGCAGCGCGGGACACCAAGAGACCCAGTACTTC
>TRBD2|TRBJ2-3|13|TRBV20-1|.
CSAAGGGTDTQYF
TGCAGTGCAGCGGGAGGCGGCACAGATACGCAGTATTTT
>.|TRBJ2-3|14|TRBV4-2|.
CASSRLGQADTQYF
TGTGCCAGCAGCCGATTAGGTCAGGCAGATACGCAGTATTTT
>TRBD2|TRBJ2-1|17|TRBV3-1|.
CASSQVSTSGRLNEQFF
TGTGCCAGCAGCCAAGTCTCAACTAGCGGGAGGCTGAACGAGCAGTTCTTC
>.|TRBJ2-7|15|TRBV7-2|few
CASSLVGGLQHEQYF
TGTGCCAGCAGCTTAGTGGGGGGACTTCAGCATGAGCAGTACTTC
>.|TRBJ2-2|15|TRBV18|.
CASSPNGERAGELFF
TGTGCCAGCTCACCAAACGGGGAGAGGGCCGGGGAGCTGTTTTTT
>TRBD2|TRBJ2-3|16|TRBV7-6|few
CASSFRLAGVTDTQYF
TGTGCCAGCAGCTTTCGATTAGCGGGAGTCACAGATACGCAGTATTTT
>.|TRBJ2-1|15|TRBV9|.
CASSPRGGEDNEQFF
TGTGCCAGCAGCCCCCGAGGAGGGGAGGACAATGAGCAGTTCTTC
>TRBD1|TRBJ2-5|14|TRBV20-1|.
CSAPPGQGGKTQYF
TGCAGTGCCCCTCCGGGACAGGGGGGAAAGACCCAGTACTTC